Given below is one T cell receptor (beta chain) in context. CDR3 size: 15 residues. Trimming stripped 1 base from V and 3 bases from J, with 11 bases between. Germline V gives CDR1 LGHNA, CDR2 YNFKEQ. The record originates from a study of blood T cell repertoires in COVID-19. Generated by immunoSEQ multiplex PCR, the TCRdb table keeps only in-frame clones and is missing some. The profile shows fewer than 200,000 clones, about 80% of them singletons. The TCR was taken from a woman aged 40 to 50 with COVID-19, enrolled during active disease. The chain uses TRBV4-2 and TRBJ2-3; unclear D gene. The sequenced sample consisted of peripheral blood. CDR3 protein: CASSQGEEGTDTQYF. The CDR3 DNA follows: TGTGCCAGCAGCCAAGGTGAGGAAGGAACAGATACGCAGTATTTT.